This entry lists 12 T cell receptor beta chains sequenced from one sample in a study of cytomegalovirus exposure and HLA in healthy donors. The PCR contained 60 Vbeta and 13 Jbeta primers. Sequencing used immunoSEQ multiplex PCR; TCRdb keeps in-frame clones, though not all of them. The repertoire consists of around 120,000 clones, with approximately 70% occurring once and the leading ten covering 3% to 4%. The sample was PBMCs. The source is a young man in good health and CMV-seropositive.

The CDR3 nucleotides read TGTGCCAGCAGTCCGGGACCGGCAGGGGCCCAGTACTTC. Its protein product is CASSPGPAGAQYF. J is TRBJ2-5 and V is TRBV2; D possibly corresponds to TRBD1 (6 bases). Germline CDR1 and CDR2: SNHLY and FYNNEI. Trimming took off 5 bases at V and 9 bases at J, with 16 bases between the two ends. This CDR3 region has 13 residues.

As for this clone: At one of its ends the junction is not consistent with the germline gene, which may arise from a read error. The gene calls are TRBV2 and TRBJ1-1, with 11 bases matching TRBD1. This CDR3 is 14 amino acids long. CDR1 and CDR2 from the germline V gene are SNHLY and FYNNEI. The CDR3 sequence is CASSGQGAYTKAFF. The CDR3 DNA follows: TGTGCCAGCAGCGGACAGGGGGCATACACTAAAGCTTTCTTT.

The chain has TRBV6-4 and TRBJ1-5; TRBD1 might be the D (6 bases). Germline V gives CDR1 MRHNA, CDR2 SNTAGT. The CDR3 covers 15 residues. Trimming took 4 bases from V and 1 from J, leaving 11 bases between them. For the CDR3, the DNA is TGTGCCAGCAGTGCGGAGCAGGGGAGCAATCAGCCCCAGCATTTT. Amino acid sequence: CASSAEQGSNQPQHF.

The chain couples TRBV27 to TRBJ2-7; D uncertain. Trimming took 6 bases from V and 4 from J, leaving 13 bases between them. This CDR3 contains 13 residues. Looked up from germline, CDR1 is MNHEY and CDR2 is SMNVEV (reference sequence). The CDR3 nucleotides are TGTGCCAGCAGATCCCCGCCTAAGTACGAGCAGTACTTC. This sequence encodes CASRSPPKYEQYF.

Details on this clone: This sample includes further DNA sequences coding for the same CDR3. The chain links TRBV5-1 to TRBJ2-5; TRBD2 is a possible D gene (6 bases). The CDR3 runs 15 residues. Germline CDR1 is SGHRS and CDR2 is YFSETQ. With 0 bases removed from V and 5 bases from J, the gap between germline ends came to 14 bases. The CDR3: CASSLGGGAGETQYF. The DNA for the CDR3 is TGCGCCAGCAGCTTGGGAGGCGGGGCGGGGGAGACCCAGTACTTC.

This sequence joins TRBV16 and TRBJ2-1; D call uncertain. In germline, CDR1 is KGHSY, CDR2 FQNENV. This CDR3 spans 13 amino acids. Deletions cut 0 bases from V and 6 bases from J, with 6 bases between. The CDR3 loop is CASSQSSGNEQFF. In nucleotides, the CDR3 is TGTGCCAGCAGCCAATCTTCGGGCAATGAGCAGTTCTTC.

CDR3 DNA sequence: TGTGCCATCAGTGAGCGGACTACGGAGACCCAGTACTTC. It is translated as CAISERTTETQYF. The chain links TRBV10-3 to TRBJ2-5; D perhaps matches TRBD2 (6 bases). This CDR3 comprises 13 residues. The germline V gene has CDR1 ENHRY and CDR2 SYGVKD. V was clipped by 2 bases and J by 5 bases, with 9 bases between them.

The chain employs TRBV6-6 and TRBJ1-1; 7 positions agree with TRBD1. The CDR3 is made up of 14 amino acids. Trimming cost V 5 bases and J 1 base; bases outside gene matches: 4. CDR1 and CDR2 (germline): MNHNY, SVGAGI (reference sequence). The chain's CDR3 is CASSPRTGNTEAFF. The CDR3 nucleotides read TGTGCCAGCAGTCCGAGGACAGGGAACACTGAAGCTTTCTTT.

The gene calls are TRBV7-6 and TRBJ2-5; 10 bases line up with TRBD1. Germline CDR1 reads SGHVS; CDR2 reads FNYEAQ. Trimming at V came to 6 bases and at J to 4 bases, leaving 5 bases not matched to a gene. The CDR3 extends over 14 amino acids. CDR3 bases: TGTGCCAGCAGTTCCCGGGACAGGGGAGAGACCCAGTACTTC. Translation: CASSSRDRGETQYF.

The chain uses TRBV7-9 and TRBJ1-6, with D unclear. The CDR3 is made up of 16 amino acids. Germline values: CDR1 SEHNR, CDR2 FQNEAQ (reference sequence). The V end was cut by 5 bases, the J end by 10 bases, with 21 bases between. This chain's CDR3 is CASSPRIGGTRSPLHF. In nucleotides, the CDR3 is TGTGCCAGCAGCCCTCGGATTGGAGGTACAAGATCACCCCTCCACTTT.

This clone turned up a few times. The genes are TRBV13 and TRBJ2-3; TRBD1 matches at 8 bases. This CDR3 has 14 residues. Per the germline V gene, CDR1 is PRHDT and CDR2 is FYEKMQ (reference sequence). Unmatched junction bases numbered 5, after V lost 5 bases and J lost 4 bases. DNA of the CDR3: TGTGCCAGCAGCCCAACGACAGGGGCAGATACGCAGTATTTT. Protein: CASSPTTGADTQYF.

The rearrangement uses TRBV5-1 and TRBJ2-5, with D unclear. In germline, CDR1 is SGHRS, CDR2 YFSETQ. This CDR3 is built from 14 residues. V lost 0 bases, J lost 0 bases, and 6 bases lay in between. CDR3 loop: CASSLVPDQETQYF. CDR3 in DNA: TGCGCCAGCAGCTTGGTACCAGACCAAGAGACCCAGTACTTC.